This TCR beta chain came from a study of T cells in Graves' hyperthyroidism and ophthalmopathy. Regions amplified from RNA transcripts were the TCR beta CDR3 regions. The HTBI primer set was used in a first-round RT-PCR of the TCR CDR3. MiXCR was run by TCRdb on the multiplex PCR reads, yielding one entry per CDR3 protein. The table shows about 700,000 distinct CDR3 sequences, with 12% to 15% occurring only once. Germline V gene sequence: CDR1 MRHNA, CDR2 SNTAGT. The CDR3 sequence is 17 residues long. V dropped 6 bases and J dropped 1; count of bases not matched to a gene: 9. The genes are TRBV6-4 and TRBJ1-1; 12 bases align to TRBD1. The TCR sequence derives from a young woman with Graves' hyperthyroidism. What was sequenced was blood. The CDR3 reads CASRAHGTGGKNTEAFF. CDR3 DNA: TGTGCCAGCAGAGCTCATGGGACAGGGGGCAAGAACACTGAAGCTTTCTTT.